This is a list of T cell receptor beta chains from one sample in a study of T cell responses to AZD1222 COVID-19 vaccine. Profiled with immunoSEQ multiplex PCR; TCRdb holds only in-frame clones, not every one. The table lists more than 100,000 clones, 70% to 90% of them singletons. The sample here was peripheral blood, taken on day 0 of AZD1222 vaccination. These receptors were collected from an adult in good health. CDR3s include the opening cysteine and the closing phenylalanine or tryptophan. The D gene is left open where the match is weak. Rows give clone size only sometimes, using once, few, many, or a class for an expanded clone.

>TRBJ2-5|NA|TRBV7-7|NA
TGTGCTAGCAGCTTTGCGGCGGGGGAGACCCAGTACTTC
CASSFAAGETQYF
>TRBJ2-5|TRBD2|TRBV3-1/TRBV3-2|NA
TGTGCCAGCCGGGCAAACTGGGGCCGGGACGTCGGGGGGGAGACCCAGTACTTC
CASRANWGRDVGGETQYF
>TRBJ1-1|NA|TRBV12-5|NA
TGTGCTAGTGGTTTGGTACTCGGCAGAGAGAACACTGAAGCTTTCTTT
CASGLVLGRENTEAFF
>TRBJ2-3|NA|TRBV10-3|NA
TGTGCCATCATGGTTCAGGGTACAGATACGCAGTATTTT
CAIMVQGTDTQYF
>TRBJ2-1|TRBD2|TRBV7-2|NA
TGTGCCAGCTCGAGTAGCGGGGGGGCCTTTGATGAGCAGTTCTTC
CASSSSGGAFDEQFF
>TRBJ1-3|NA|TRBV9|NA
TGTGCCAGCAGCGGGGTTGAGGACACCATATATTTT
CASSGVEDTIYF
>TRBJ1-5|NA|TRBV19|NA
TGTGCCAGTAGGGTGGTCAGTGTGAGCAATCAGCCCCAGCATTTT
CASRVVSVSNQPQHF
>TRBJ2-5|TRBD2|TRBV9|NA
TGTGCCAGCAGCGTAGCGGGGGGGTATCAAGAGACCCAGTACTTC
CASSVAGGYQETQYF
>TRBJ1-4|NA|TRBV6-5|NA
TGTGCCAGCAGTTACCAACCAGCATCTAATGAAAAACTGTTTTTT
CASSYQPASNEKLFF
>TRBJ2-2|TRBD2|TRBV5-1|NA
TGCGCCACAGAACCAGGGAGGGGCACCGGGGAGCTGTTTTTT
CATEPGRGTGELFF
>TRBJ1-5|NA|TRBV4-3|NA
TGCGCCAGCAGCCAAGATCGGGGGTCACAGCCCCAGCATTTT
CASSQDRGSQPQHF
>TRBJ1-1|NA|TRBV7-2|once
TGTGCCAGCAGCTTACCTCCGGGAGGTACTGAAGCTTTCTTT
CASSLPPGGTEAFF
>TRBJ1-3|NA|TRBV6-2/TRBV6-3|NA
TGTGCCAGCAGTTACGGGGTGCCAGCCTCTGGAAACACCATATATTTT
CASSYGVPASGNTIYF
>TRBJ1-6|NA|TRBV27|NA
TGTGCCAGCTCATCCGGAGGGTATGATTCACCCCTCCACTTT
CASSSGGYDSPLHF
>TRBJ1-2|TRBD1|TRBV18|NA
TGTGCCAGCTCACCACTGGACAGGGAGGGTGGCTACACCTTC
CASSPLDREGGYTF
>TRBJ2-5|NA|TRBV18|NA
TGTGCCAGCTCACGGGACCCTCAAGAGACCCAGTACTTC
CASSRDPQETQYF
>TRBJ1-4|NA|TRBV19|NA
TGTGCCAGTAGTAATCTGGGGGCGAGTGAAAAACTGTTTTTT
CASSNLGASEKLFF
>TRBJ2-7|NA|TRBV20-1|NA
TGCAGTGCAACCACAGGATTCGAGCAGTACTTC
CSATTGFEQYF
>TRBJ2-4|NA|TRBV5-1|NA
TGCGCCAGCAGCTCCGGGACCGTCGGAAACATTCAGTACTTC
CASSSGTVGNIQYF
>TRBJ1-6|NA|TRBV7-8|NA
TGTGCCAGCAGCCCTAATAACGCCTGGGACCTTAATTCACCCCTCCACTTT
CASSPNNAWDLNSPLHF
>TRBJ1-2|TRBD1|TRBV6-5|NA
TGTGCCAGCGGACGGAGGACAGGGGATGGCTACACCTTC
CASGRRTGDGYTF